These T cell receptor beta chains were read from a single sample in a study of monozygotic twins with inflammatory bowel disease. TCRdb re-called the 5' RACE reads; every CDR3 protein appears as one record, without DNA. The repertoire shows about 450,000 distinct CDR3 sequences; the top ten hold about 2.6%. What was sequenced was blood. The receptors here all came from a human donor with ulcerative colitis or Crohn's disease, or a healthy co-twin of an affected twin (not recorded which). CDR3s include the opening cysteine and the closing phenylalanine or tryptophan.

TRBV20-1	TRBJ2-4	13	CSGGNLAKNMQYF
TRBV2	TRBJ2-7	12	CASRVGGYEQYF
TRBV18	TRBJ1-4	17	CASSPFRGTEVNEKLFF
TRBV25-1	TRBJ2-4	17	CASSESPGFGAKNIQYF
TRBV6-6	TRBJ2-5	14	CASSGQGYQETQYF
TRBV19	TRBJ1-1	14	CASKGDSRPLEAFF
TRBV5-1	TRBJ1-2	14	CASSLTNRYYGYTF
TRBV20-1	TRBJ2-3	13	CSATPGFPDTQYF
TRBV5-1	TRBJ2-5	12	CASSQDEGTQYF
TRBV4-2	TRBJ2-7	15	CASSQVADRDYEQYF
TRBV6-5	TRBJ1-2	13	CASSSYRGGGYTF
TRBV3-1	TRBJ2-7	15	CASSPLGGSSYEQYF
TRBV18	TRBJ1-3	17	CASSPPGQADSGNTIYF